The clone carrying this TCR beta chain is medium-sized by share. MiXCR reprocessed the PCR reads for TCRdb. The sample carries 21,000 or so clones, 12% recorded once. CDR1 KGHDR and CDR2 SFDVKD come from the germline V gene. V lost 5 bases and J lost 4; bases outside the gene matches: 4. This CDR3 is 15 amino acids long. Prior to thyroid surgery, none of the patients had received any treatment. This specimen belongs to a study of metastatic and nonmetastatic thyroid tumors. This receptor was taken from a male donor with papillary thyroid cancer or a benign thyroid nodule (not recorded which). Some clones in this sample may be carry-over from other donors' samples. Sequencing was performed on blood. The rearrangement uses TRBV24-1 and TRBJ2-2; 9 bases line up with TRBD2. The CDR3 is CATSVNSGSTGELFF. CDR3 in DNA: TGTGCCACCAGTGTTAATAGCGGGAGCACCGGGGAGCTGTTTTTT.